These 21 T cell receptor beta chains originate from one sample sequenced in a study of shared clonotypes between healthy human individuals. The data were produced by immunoSEQ multiplex PCR, yet TCRdb's version contains in-frame clones alone and is incomplete. The sample has roughly 2.5 million clones, roughly 92% seen once. The sequencing sample was made of naive CD4+ T cells sorted from blood. Subset defined: CD45RA+ positively selected. The receptors here all came from a man between 18 and 29 years old in good health.

The chain employs TRBV7-2 and TRBJ2-1; 12 bases are a match to TRBD2. The length of the CDR3 is 18 residues. The germline gives CDR1 SGHTA, CDR2 FQGNSA. V shed 6 bases, J shed 7 bases, and the junction held 16 bases outside the gene matches. The CDR3 spells CASRGGLAGGPIGNEQFF. As DNA, the CDR3 is TGTGCCAGCAGGGGCGGGCTAGCGGGAGGGCCAATAGGGAATGAGCAGTTCTTC.

The chain couples TRBV13 to TRBJ2-3, with D unresolved. The CDR3 is 17 residues long. V was clipped by 0 bases and J by 2 bases, with 15 bases between them. Germline V lookup: CDR1 PRHDT, CDR2 FYEKMQ (reference sequence). The CDR3 spells CASSLGSSGFVTDTQYF. CDR3 coding DNA: TGTGCCAGCAGCTTAGGATCCTCAGGTTTTGTCACAGATACGCAGTATTTT.

The chain recombines TRBV14 with TRBJ2-3, with a tentative D call TRBD1 (7 bases). The V and J ends lost 5 bases and 4 bases respectively, with 16 bases between them. The CDR3 is made up of 15 amino acids. CDR1 is SGHDN, CDR2 FVKESK, per germline. The CDR3 is CASSTTIRGADTQYF. In DNA, the CDR3 is TGTGCCAGCAGCACAACCATCAGGGGGGCAGATACGCAGTATTTT.

The chain couples TRBV7-6 to TRBJ1-4, with D hard to call. Germline CDR1 and CDR2: SGHVS and FNYEAQ. The CDR3 consists of 14 residues. The V end was cut by 5 bases, the J end by 4 bases, with 11 bases between. The CDR3 sequence: CASSPGLINEKLFF. The CDR3 region has the DNA TGTGCCAGCAGCCCTGGACTGATTAATGAAAAACTGTTTTTT.

V and J are TRBV19 and TRBJ2-3; D possibly corresponds to TRBD2 (6 bases). CDR3 size: 16 residues. The V gene lost 0 bases and the J gene lost 0 bases, with 10 bases spanning the gap. Germline-derived CDR1 and CDR2 are LNHDA and SQIVND (reference sequence). As DNA, the CDR3 is TGTGCCAGTAGTATAGAAGGAGGGTTTAGCACAGATACGCAGTATTTT. Translating it yields CASSIEGGFSTDTQYF.

The chain uses TRBV5-4 and TRBJ1-3; TRBD1 matches at 8 bases. J lost 0 bases, V lost 7 bases, and 0 bases had no gene match. Germline-derived CDR1 and CDR2 are SGHNT and YYREEE (reference sequence). The CDR3 contains 13 residues. The CDR3 region has the DNA TGTGCCAGCGGACAGGGCTCTGGAAACACCATATATTTT. Translating it yields CASGQGSGNTIYF. Combining the CDR3 with reference TRBV5-4 and TRBJ1-3 gives the whole variable domain ETGVTQSPTHLIKTRGQQVTLRCSSQSGHNTVSWYQQALGQGPQFIFQYYREEENGRGNFPPRFSGLQFPNYSSELNVNALELDDSALYLCASGQGSGNTIYFGEGSWLTVV.

The chain recombines TRBV2 with TRBJ2-3; TRBD2 matches at 8 bases. The V gene's germline CDR1 is SNHLY and CDR2 FYNNEI. Losses at the gene ends were 3 bases for V and 9 bases for J; bases not matched to a gene: 2. The CDR3 loop spans 12 amino acids. CDR3 bases: TGTGCCAGCAGTGATAGCGGGATGACGCAGTATTTT. This encodes CASSDSGMTQYF.

The table lists this clone with a count of one. The rearrangement joins TRBV6-5 to TRBJ1-2, with TRBD1 matching 7 bases. The trim removed 5 bases at V and 6 bases at J, leaving 3 bases unmatched. CDR1 and CDR2 (germline): MNHEY, SVGAGI. The CDR3 extends over 12 amino acids. CDR3 DNA sequence: TGTGCCAGCAGTGACAGGGTTGATGGCTACACCTTC. This sequence encodes CASSDRVDGYTF.

The chain has TRBV27 and TRBJ1-1, with D unclear. Germline V gene sequence: CDR1 MNHEY, CDR2 SMNVEV (reference sequence). Trimming left V 8 bases short and J 1 base short, with 11 bases between. The CDR3 extends over 13 amino acids. The CDR3 coding sequence is TGTGCCAGCCGGAGAAACGGGAACACTGAAGCTTTCTTT. Amino acids: CASRRNGNTEAFF.

The chain joins TRBV5-6 to TRBJ1-2; D perhaps matches TRBD1 (6 bases). V lost 5 bases, J lost 5 bases, and 22 bases lay in between. The V gene's germline CDR1 is SGHDT and CDR2 YYEEEE. The CDR3 contains 16 residues. CDR3 nucleotides: TGTGCCAGCAGACGATTACAGGGTCTGGTGGAATATGGCTACACCTTC. Protein product: CASRRLQGLVEYGYTF.

This clone was counted once. The J gene is TRBJ2-7, the V gene TRBV6-5; perhaps TRBD2 as D (7 bases). The ends were cut back, 7 bases at V and 4 bases at J, with 11 bases in the middle. CDR1 is MNHEY and CDR2 is SVGAGI in the germline V gene. The CDR3 has 12 residues. As DNA, the CDR3 is TGTGCCAGCAACAAGGGGGGGTACGAGCAGTACTTC. Translating gives CASNKGGYEQYF.

The chain combines TRBV7-8 with TRBJ1-3, with D possibly matching TRBD1 (6 bases). The CDR3 is 20 residues long. Between the trimmed V and J ends, which lost 3 bases and 0 bases, there was a span of 24 bases. The germline V gene encodes CDR1 SGHVS and CDR2 FQNEAQ. CDR3 coding DNA: TGTGCCAGCAGCTTTCATCCAATCTGGACAGAGGTTTTCTCTGGAAACACCATATATTTT. Translation gives CASSFHPIWTEVFSGNTIYF.

Of note for this clone: Other DNA sequences from this sample encode an identical CDR3 as well. The chain carries TRBV5-4 and TRBJ2-3; D could derive from TRBD1 or TRBD2 (6 bases each). V lost 4 bases and J lost 1, with 10 bases in between. The length of the CDR3 is 14 residues. In germline, CDR1 is SGHNT, CDR2 YYREEE (reference sequence). CDR3: CASSLRGGTDTQYF. Here the CDR3 DNA reads TGTGCCAGCAGCCTGAGGGGGGGCACAGATACGCAGTATTTT.

V gene TRBV10-2 combines with J gene TRBJ1-5; no firm D call. V lost 1 base and J lost 4, with 2 bases in between. CDR1 WSHSY and CDR2 SAAADI come from the germline V gene. The CDR3 runs to 12 residues. CDR3 sequence (DNA): TGCGCCAGCAGTGAGTTAAATCAGCCCCAGCATTTT. Encoded protein: CASSELNQPQHF.

The chain links TRBV10-3 to TRBJ1-2; D remains ambiguous. Germline V gene lookup returns CDR1 ENHRY and CDR2 SYGVKD. Trimming stripped 2 bases from V and 8 bases from J, with 9 bases between. CDR3 length: 12 amino acids. CDR3 nucleotide sequence: TGTGCCATCAGTGAGCACGGTTGGGGCTACACCTTC. It is translated as CAISEHGWGYTF.

V usage is TRBV12-5 and J usage is TRBJ1-1; possibly TRBD1 for D (6 bases). CDR3 length equals 14 residues. V lost 0 bases and J 13 bases, leaving 18 bases between the germline ends. Germline CDR1 reads LGHNT; CDR2 reads FRNRAP. The CDR3 nucleotides read TGTGCTAGTGGTTTGGTGGACAGAAGCCTCAGAGGTTTCTTT. Its protein is CASGLVDRSLRGFF.

The rearrangement joins TRBV18 to TRBJ1-4; maybe TRBD1 (6 bases). Germline CDR1 and CDR2: KGHSH and LQKENI. V lost 5 bases and J lost 2, with 15 bases in between. CDR3 length equals 16 residues. The CDR3 DNA sequence: TGTGCCAGCTCAGCTAACAGGGCGGCGACTAATGAAAAACTGTTTTTT. Translation gives CASSANRAATNEKLFF.

The chain has TRBV18 and TRBJ1-4, with a tentative D call TRBD1 (6 bases). V was pared by 0 bases and J by 4 bases, with 9 bases between. Germline CDR1 is KGHSH and CDR2 is LQKENI. CDR3 length equals 15 residues. The CDR3 DNA sequence: TGTGCCAGCTCACCACCGGGACACATTAATGAAAAACTGTTTTTT. Translation gives CASSPPGHINEKLFF.

To note about this clone: Other DNA sequences in the same sample also yield this CDR3. The chain couples TRBV28 to TRBJ2-7; a possible D gene is TRBD1 (6 bases). The germline V gene has CDR1 MDHEN and CDR2 SYDVKM. V was pared by 6 bases and J by 2 bases, with 14 bases between. The CDR3 covers 14 residues. The CDR3 nucleotides are TGTGCCAGCAGCTCCCAGGGGCCCCCCTACGAGCAGTACTTC. Translated, it gives CASSSQGPPYEQYF.

The chain recombines TRBV25-1 with TRBJ2-7, with unresolved D. V was clipped by 4 bases and J by 4 bases, with 14 bases between them. Germline CDR1 and CDR2: MGHDK and SYGVNS. The CDR3 contains 14 residues. CDR3 DNA: TGTGCCAGCAGTGGAGCAGTAAAGTCTTACGAGCAGTACTTC. This codes for CASSGAVKSYEQYF.

The chain couples TRBV25-1 to TRBJ2-1, with 7 bases lining up with TRBD2. The trim removed 4 bases at V and 14 bases at J, leaving 8 bases unmatched. Per germline, CDR1 MGHDK and CDR2 SYGVNS. This CDR3 contains 12 residues. The chain's CDR3 is CASSVTGGSEFF. Written as DNA, the CDR3 is TGTGCCAGCAGTGTCACGGGGGGATCGGAGTTCTTC.